This entry features one TCR beta chain sequence. The antigen remains undetermined. This CDR3 contains 14 residues. J gave up 6 bases and V 1 base, and 4 bases lay outside the gene matches. Germline V gives CDR1 SNHLY, CDR2 FYNNEI. Repertoires were generated with immunoSEQ multiplex PCR, while TCRdb's copy carries only in-frame clones and drops some. The sample yields about 25,000 clones, more than 75% seen once. This sample is drawn from a study of T cell responses to AZD1222 COVID-19 vaccine. Findings of the study overall: Within unmutated variant regions lay the reported targets of nearly half of spike-specific TCRs. Repertoire samples came only from after the peak T cell response. Baseline seropositivity characterized only a handful of AZD1222 recipients.

This chain links TRBV2 with TRBJ2-7; 9 bases agree with TRBD2. The source was peripheral blood, collected 28 days after the second AZD1222 dose. The TCR was taken from an adult who received the AZD1222 COVID-19 vaccine. DNA of the CDR3: TGTGCCAGCAGTGAAGTCAGCGGGAGGAGCGAGCAGTACTTC. Encoded protein: CASSEVSGRSEQYF.